This T cell receptor beta chain comes out of a study of blood T cell repertoires in COVID-19. Sequencing used immunoSEQ multiplex PCR; TCRdb keeps in-frame clones, though not all of them. The sample has around 68,000 clones; around 88% are singletons. Enrollment of patients from Seattle took place during active infection, with longitudinal follow-up. Trimming shortened V by 7 bases and J by 2 bases, and 13 bases separated the two germline ends. The CDR3 is 13 amino acids. CDR1 SGHKS and CDR2 YYEKEE come from the germline V gene (reference sequence). This chain links TRBV5-5 with TRBJ2-7; D not resolved. The origin of this receptor is a man aged 35 to 55 with COVID-19, enrolled during active disease. The sequenced sample was peripheral blood. Here the CDR3 DNA reads TGTGCCAGCTCCCGTGCGGTAGCCTACGAGCAGTACTTC. The encoded protein is CASSRAVAYEQYF.